This T cell receptor (beta chain) was profiled in a study of T cells after yellow fever vaccination. Between the trimmed V and J ends, which lost 0 bases and 2 bases, there was a span of 17 bases. This CDR3 comprises 17 residues. CDR1 is MGHRA and CDR2 is YSYEKL in the germline V gene. One entry per CDR3 protein, called by TCRdb with MiXCR from the 5' RACE reads. The sample yields approximately 610,000 distinct CDR3 sequences, roughly a sixth seen once. The source is a man aged 18 to 35 who received the YFV17D yellow fever vaccine. This specimen was PBMCs, taken less than 6 days after the first yellow fever vaccination. The V gene is TRBV4-1, the J gene TRBJ2-7; D is undetermined. This chain's CDR3 is CASSQDRSVVRTYEQYF. The CDR3 nucleotides are TGCGCCAGCAGCCAAGATAGGTCGGTAGTAAGGACCTACGAGCAGTACTTC.